Listed below are T cell receptor beta chains from one sample, sequenced in a study of CD8+ T cells in alopecia areata. The assay was immunoSEQ multiplex PCR, and TCRdb's table has in-frame clones only and misses some. The sample shows fewer than 90,000 clones, roughly half of them seen only once. Sequenced input: NKG2D-high CD8+ T cells sorted from blood. Source of these receptors: a human donor with alopecia areata. CDR3s include the opening cysteine and the closing phenylalanine or tryptophan. The D gene is left open where the match is weak. Size is omitted from some rows. Given values are once, few, many or a class for expanded clones.

D gene: .
J gene: TRBJ1-5
CDR3 length: 13
V gene: TRBV4-1
clone size: once
CDR3 DNA: TGCGCCAGCAGCCAGGAAATTAATCAGCCCCAGCATTTT
CDR3 protein: CASSQEINQPQHF

D gene: TRBD1
J gene: TRBJ2-5
CDR3 length: 17
V gene: TRBV10-3
clone size: few
CDR3 DNA: TGTGCCATCAGTGAGACAACCGGGACAGGGGGCTGGGAGACCCAGTACTTC
CDR3 protein: CAISETTGTGGWETQYF

D gene: .
J gene: TRBJ2-2
CDR3 length: 14
V gene: TRBV28
clone size: .
CDR3 DNA: TGTGCCAGCAGTCCCTCCAGGGGAGCCGGGGAGCTGTTTTTT
CDR3 protein: CASSPSRGAGELFF

D gene: TRBD2
J gene: TRBJ2-7
CDR3 length: 19
V gene: TRBV29-1
clone size: few
CDR3 DNA: TGCAGCGTTGAAGGAGTAGAGGCTAGCGGGGGGCGAAGCTCCTACGAGCAGTACTTC
CDR3 protein: CSVEGVEASGGRSSYEQYF

D gene: TRBD1
J gene: TRBJ1-3
CDR3 length: 12
V gene: TRBV28
clone size: medium-sized
CDR3 DNA: TGTGCCAGCAGTTTCCTGGGGGGACAGGGCGATTTT
CDR3 protein: CASSFLGGQGDF

D gene: TRBD1
J gene: TRBJ2-7
CDR3 length: 14
V gene: TRBV28
clone size: .
CDR3 DNA: TGTGCCAGCAGTTTAGGGACAGGGCCGTACGAGCAGTACTTC
CDR3 protein: CASSLGTGPYEQYF

D gene: .
J gene: TRBJ2-7
CDR3 length: 13
V gene: TRBV29-1
clone size: .
CDR3 DNA: TGCAGCGTTGAAGGGGTGGCCTCCTACGAGCAGTACTTC
CDR3 protein: CSVEGVASYEQYF

D gene: TRBD1
J gene: TRBJ1-2
CDR3 length: 14
V gene: TRBV28
clone size: .
CDR3 DNA: TGTGCCAGCAGTTTTGGGACAGCTAACTATGGCTACACCTTC
CDR3 protein: CASSFGTANYGYTF

D gene: .
J gene: TRBJ2-1
CDR3 length: 16
V gene: TRBV6-5
clone size: few
CDR3 DNA: TGTGCCAGCAGTTACCCGGCGGCGGCGAGGTACAATGAGCAGTTCTTC
CDR3 protein: CASSYPAAARYNEQFF

D gene: .
J gene: TRBJ1-5
CDR3 length: 13
V gene: TRBV25-1
clone size: .
CDR3 DNA: TGTGCCAGCAGTGAACCGGGGATGCAGCCCCAGCATTTT
CDR3 protein: CASSEPGMQPQHF

D gene: .
J gene: TRBJ1-1
CDR3 length: 14
V gene: TRBV4-2
clone size: .
CDR3 DNA: TGTGCCAGCAGCCAAGAAACTCCAGACACTGAAGCTTTCTTT
CDR3 protein: CASSQETPDTEAFF

D gene: .
J gene: TRBJ1-1
CDR3 length: 13
V gene: TRBV2
clone size: .
CDR3 DNA: TGTGCCAGCAGTGATGGGCGGAACACTGAAGCTTTCTTT
CDR3 protein: CASSDGRNTEAFF

D gene: .
J gene: TRBJ1-1
CDR3 length: 14
V gene: TRBV6-6
clone size: .
CDR3 DNA: TGTGCCAGCAGTTACTCGAACAGGAACACTGAAGCTTTCTTT
CDR3 protein: CASSYSNRNTEAFF

D gene: .
J gene: TRBJ2-2
CDR3 length: 15
V gene: TRBV7-2
clone size: .
CDR3 DNA: TGTGCCAGCAGCACCCTCACGGGGAGGACTGGGGAGCTGTTTTTT
CDR3 protein: CASSTLTGRTGELFF

D gene: .
J gene: TRBJ2-7
CDR3 length: 13
V gene: TRBV29-1
clone size: .
CDR3 DNA: TGCAGCGCCCTGGAGCTCGGGGGATACGAGCAGTACTTC
CDR3 protein: CSALELGGYEQYF

D gene: TRBD1
J gene: TRBJ2-1
CDR3 length: 14
V gene: TRBV30
clone size: few
CDR3 DNA: TGTGCCTGGAGTACCCTTGGGACAGATGGTGAGCAGTTCTTC
CDR3 protein: CAWSTLGTDGEQFF

D gene: TRBD2
J gene: TRBJ2-1
CDR3 length: 12
V gene: TRBV27
clone size: .
CDR3 DNA: TGTGCCAGCAGTCCCCGGCGGGAGGCCCAGTTCTTC
CDR3 protein: CASSPRREAQFF

D gene: .
J gene: TRBJ2-1
CDR3 length: 14
V gene: TRBV27
clone size: .
CDR3 DNA: TGTGCCAGCAGTTATCCCGGATCCTACAATGAGCAGTTCTTC
CDR3 protein: CASSYPGSYNEQFF

D gene: .
J gene: TRBJ2-1
CDR3 length: 13
V gene: TRBV29-1
clone size: .
CDR3 DNA: TGCAGCGTAGAGACCTTAACCTACAATGAGCAGTTCTTC
CDR3 protein: CSVETLTYNEQFF

D gene: .
J gene: TRBJ2-2
CDR3 length: 12
V gene: TRBV4-1
clone size: .
CDR3 DNA: TGCGCCAGCAGCCGCATCACCGGGGAGCTGTTTTTT
CDR3 protein: CASSRITGELFF

D gene: .
J gene: TRBJ1-2
CDR3 length: 10
V gene: TRBV20-1
clone size: .
CDR3 DNA: TGCAGTGCACCAGACGCGGGGGCGACCTTC
CDR3 protein: CSAPDAGATF

D gene: TRBD1
J gene: TRBJ2-7
CDR3 length: 12
V gene: TRBV30
clone size: once
CDR3 DNA: TGTGCCTTGGACAGGGGCGCCTACGAGCAGTACTTC
CDR3 protein: CALDRGAYEQYF

D gene: .
J gene: TRBJ2-3
CDR3 length: 10
V gene: TRBV6-5
clone size: .
CDR3 DNA: TGTGCCAGCGTGGGGGATACGCAGTATTTT
CDR3 protein: CASVGDTQYF

D gene: .
J gene: TRBJ2-1
CDR3 length: 16
V gene: TRBV18
clone size: .
CDR3 DNA: TGTGCCAGCTCACCACCGGCGGGCGGGGTGGACAATGAGCAGTTCTTC
CDR3 protein: CASSPPAGGVDNEQFF

D gene: TRBD1
J gene: TRBJ2-7
CDR3 length: 16
V gene: TRBV29-1
clone size: .
CDR3 DNA: TGCAGCGTTGAATTGGAAATGGGGACAGGGGCCTACGAGCAGTACTTC
CDR3 protein: CSVELEMGTGAYEQYF

D gene: .
J gene: TRBJ2-7
CDR3 length: 13
V gene: TRBV11-2
clone size: .
CDR3 DNA: TGTGCCAGCAGCTTCGGCGGAGCCTACGAGCAGTACTTC
CDR3 protein: CASSFGGAYEQYF

D gene: .
J gene: TRBJ2-1
CDR3 length: 14
V gene: TRBV29-1
clone size: few
CDR3 DNA: TGCAGCGTTGCAAGGGGGTCCCGGGGCAATGAGCAGTTCTTC
CDR3 protein: CSVARGSRGNEQFF

D gene: .
J gene: TRBJ2-7
CDR3 length: 19
V gene: TRBV29-1
clone size: few
CDR3 DNA: TGCAGCGTTGGGGCCGAGGATCTGGTCGGGCCACCCCCCGTCTACGAGCAGTACTTC
CDR3 protein: CSVGAEDLVGPPPVYEQYF

D gene: TRBD1
J gene: TRBJ1-5
CDR3 length: 14
V gene: TRBV27
clone size: .
CDR3 DNA: TGTGCCAGCTCCAGGACAGGGAGTTATCAGCCCCAGCATTTT
CDR3 protein: CASSRTGSYQPQHF

D gene: .
J gene: TRBJ2-2
CDR3 length: 14
V gene: TRBV4-1
clone size: .
CDR3 DNA: TGCGCCAGCAGCCTACAACAGAACACCGGGGAGCTGTTTTTT
CDR3 protein: CASSLQQNTGELFF

D gene: TRBD1
J gene: TRBJ2-7
CDR3 length: 15
V gene: TRBV14
clone size: few
CDR3 DNA: TGTGCCAGCAGCCCAGACAGGGCTCGCTCCTACGAGCAGTACTTC
CDR3 protein: CASSPDRARSYEQYF

D gene: TRBD1
J gene: TRBJ1-2
CDR3 length: 16
V gene: TRBV2
clone size: .
CDR3 DNA: TGTGCCATCCAGACTATTATGGACAGGGTTGGTTATGGCTACACCTTC
CDR3 protein: CAIQTIMDRVGYGYTF

D gene: .
J gene: TRBJ1-1
CDR3 length: 13
V gene: TRBV14
clone size: few
CDR3 DNA: TGTGCCAGCAGTGAAGGTCCGAGCACTGAAGCTTTCTTT
CDR3 protein: CASSEGPSTEAFF

D gene: .
J gene: TRBJ1-2
CDR3 length: 13
V gene: TRBV27
clone size: .
CDR3 DNA: TGTGCCAGCAGTTTTGACACAGGGTCCGGCTACACCTTC
CDR3 protein: CASSFDTGSGYTF

D gene: TRBD1
J gene: TRBJ2-7
CDR3 length: 12
V gene: TRBV29-1
clone size: .
CDR3 DNA: TGCAGAGGAAAGGACAGGGCCAACGAGCAGTACTTC
CDR3 protein: CRGKDRANEQYF

D gene: .
J gene: TRBJ2-5
CDR3 length: 15
V gene: TRBV9
clone size: .
CDR3 DNA: TGTGCCAGCAGCGCCGCCGACAATGGTCGGGAGACCCAGTACTTC
CDR3 protein: CASSAADNGRETQYF

D gene: TRBD1
J gene: TRBJ1-4
CDR3 length: 14
V gene: TRBV29-1
clone size: few
CDR3 DNA: TGCAGCGTTCTCGAGGGACAGGGGCGGGAAAAACTGTTTTTT
CDR3 protein: CSVLEGQGREKLFF

D gene: TRBD1
J gene: TRBJ1-2
CDR3 length: 14
V gene: TRBV29-1
clone size: .
CDR3 DNA: TGCAGCGTTGCAACAGGGGGCAGTAACTATGGCTACACCTTC
CDR3 protein: CSVATGGSNYGYTF

D gene: .
J gene: TRBJ2-3
CDR3 length: 15
V gene: TRBV10-1
clone size: .
CDR3 DNA: TGCGCCAGCAGTGAGTTGACAGCAGGCACAGATACGCAGTATTTT
CDR3 protein: CASSELTAGTDTQYF

D gene: .
J gene: TRBJ2-7
CDR3 length: 14
V gene: TRBV27
clone size: few
CDR3 DNA: TGTGCCAGCAGTTTAAAGGCTACAGGGTACGAGCAGTACTTC
CDR3 protein: CASSLKATGYEQYF

D gene: .
J gene: TRBJ2-1
CDR3 length: 11
V gene: TRBV27
clone size: .
CDR3 DNA: TGTGCCAGCCTCGGTGGCAATGAGCAGTTCTTC
CDR3 protein: CASLGGNEQFF

D gene: .
J gene: TRBJ2-3
CDR3 length: 12
V gene: TRBV27
clone size: .
CDR3 DNA: TGTGCCAGCAGCCTTAGCACAGATACGCAGTATTTT
CDR3 protein: CASSLSTDTQYF

D gene: .
J gene: TRBJ2-7
CDR3 length: 13
V gene: TRBV13
clone size: .
CDR3 DNA: TGTGCCAGCAGCTTAGGTCGAGCCTACGAGCAGTACTTC
CDR3 protein: CASSLGRAYEQYF

D gene: .
J gene: TRBJ1-2
CDR3 length: 15
V gene: TRBV6-5
clone size: .
CDR3 DNA: TGTGCCAGCAGTTACAACCCACAGGGTTACTATGGCTACACCTTC
CDR3 protein: CASSYNPQGYYGYTF

D gene: TRBD1
J gene: TRBJ1-3
CDR3 length: 14
V gene: TRBV30
clone size: .
CDR3 DNA: TGTGCCTGGAGTACAGGGGGTGGTGGAAACACCATATATTTT
CDR3 protein: CAWSTGGGGNTIYF

D gene: .
J gene: TRBJ2-3
CDR3 length: 15
V gene: TRBV11-2
clone size: .
CDR3 DNA: TGTGCCAGCAGCTTGTCCGGGGCGGGCACAGATACGCAGTATTTT
CDR3 protein: CASSLSGAGTDTQYF

D gene: .
J gene: TRBJ2-1
CDR3 length: 15
V gene: TRBV29-1
clone size: .
CDR3 DNA: TGCAGCGTGCCTCATTTGGGGGGCCCCTACAATGAGCAGTTCTTC
CDR3 protein: CSVPHLGGPYNEQFF

D gene: TRBD1
J gene: TRBJ2-3
CDR3 length: 15
V gene: TRBV29-1
clone size: .
CDR3 DNA: TGCAGCGTTGGGTTTGGACAGGGTAGCACAGATACGCAGTATTTT
CDR3 protein: CSVGFGQGSTDTQYF

D gene: TRBD1
J gene: TRBJ1-1
CDR3 length: 16
V gene: TRBV2
clone size: .
CDR3 DNA: TGTGCCAGCAGTGAAGAGGGGGCAATGATGAACACTGAAGCTTTCTTT
CDR3 protein: CASSEEGAMMNTEAFF

D gene: TRBD1
J gene: TRBJ2-1
CDR3 length: 14
V gene: TRBV5-6
clone size: .
CDR3 DNA: TGTGCCAGCAGCTTGGTATTGCCAGGGGGTGAGCAGTTCTTC
CDR3 protein: CASSLVLPGGEQFF

D gene: .
J gene: TRBJ1-5
CDR3 length: 14
V gene: TRBV7-8
clone size: .
CDR3 DNA: TGTGCCAGCAGCGCCCTGGCTGCGGATCAGCCCCAGCATTTT
CDR3 protein: CASSALAADQPQHF

D gene: .
J gene: TRBJ1-2
CDR3 length: 13
V gene: TRBV29-1
clone size: .
CDR3 DNA: TGCAGCGTCGGGGACGGTGGAACCTATGGCTACACCTTC
CDR3 protein: CSVGDGGTYGYTF

D gene: .
J gene: TRBJ2-6
CDR3 length: 11
V gene: TRBV29-1
clone size: .
CDR3 DNA: TGCAGCGTATGGATGGCCAACGTCCTGACTTTC
CDR3 protein: CSVWMANVLTF

D gene: TRBD1
J gene: TRBJ1-1
CDR3 length: 13
V gene: TRBV6-5
clone size: few
CDR3 DNA: TGTGCCAGCACTGACAGGGGGTATACTGAAGCTTTCTTT
CDR3 protein: CASTDRGYTEAFF

D gene: TRBD1
J gene: TRBJ2-7
CDR3 length: 15
V gene: TRBV9
clone size: .
CDR3 DNA: TGTGCCAGCAGCGTAACAACCGGGACAGACTACGAGCAGTACTTC
CDR3 protein: CASSVTTGTDYEQYF

D gene: .
J gene: TRBJ2-7
CDR3 length: 13
V gene: TRBV29-1
clone size: few
CDR3 DNA: TGCAGCGTTGCATTAGCGGACATCTACGAGCAGTACTTC
CDR3 protein: CSVALADIYEQYF

D gene: TRBD1
J gene: TRBJ2-1
CDR3 length: 15
V gene: TRBV29-1
clone size: .
CDR3 DNA: TGCAGCGTTCCCGGGACAGTTAGCTCCTACAATGAGCAGTTCTTC
CDR3 protein: CSVPGTVSSYNEQFF

D gene: .
J gene: TRBJ1-1
CDR3 length: 15
V gene: TRBV7-2
clone size: .
CDR3 DNA: TGTGCCAGCAGCCAACCAGGGGATTTAAACACTGAAGCTTTCTTT
CDR3 protein: CASSQPGDLNTEAFF

D gene: .
J gene: TRBJ1-1
CDR3 length: 10
V gene: TRBV29-1
clone size: few
CDR3 DNA: TGCAGCGTCCCGGGCTCTGAAGCTTTCTTT
CDR3 protein: CSVPGSEAFF

D gene: .
J gene: TRBJ2-7
CDR3 length: 13
V gene: TRBV6-1
clone size: .
CDR3 DNA: TGTGCCACCGAAACAGGAGCGACCTACGAGCAGTACTTC
CDR3 protein: CATETGATYEQYF